What follows are 31 T cell receptor beta chains derived from one specimen sequenced in a study of identical twins (dated by TCRdb to the mid-2010s). The library was generated by 5' RACE. Sequencing used an Illumina HiSeq 2000. The raw public data were reprocessed by TCRdb itself: fastp quality trimming at Q25, MiXCR clonotype calling, in-frame beta chains only. Every entry covers one CDR3 protein and lists the most common genes and DNA from its rows. A total of hundreds of thousands of distinct CDR3 sequences appear in this sample, approximately 6% of them only once. The leading ten clones occupy 1.5% to 2% of the sample. Sequencing was performed on naive T cells sorted from blood. This sample's cell subset or site label indicates: cells isolated with a human naive T-cell isolation kit. These receptor sequences come from a man between 18 and 29 years old in good health.

V is TRBV12-3 or TRBV12-4 and J is TRBJ1-4; 7 bases are a match to TRBD1. This CDR3 has 14 amino acids. J was trimmed by 5 bases and V by 7 bases; bases with no gene match: 7. The CDR3 is CASKWGQSNEKLFF. The CDR3 region has the DNA TGTGCCAGCAAGTGGGGACAGTCGAATGAAAAACTGTTTTTT.

The J gene is TRBJ2-1, the V gene TRBV4-2; TRBD2 matches 12 bases. V lost 7 bases and J lost 14; bases outside the gene matches: 36. The V gene's germline CDR1 is LGHNA and CDR2 YNFKEQ. The length of the CDR3 is 22 residues. The CDR3 DNA reads as TGTGCCAGCACCCCGAAAAGTCAAACTAGACTAGCGGGAGTTTGGGACTGGGCCAAGAAGTTCTTC. It is translated as CASTPKSQTRLAGVWDWAKKFF.

This clonotype appeared many times. This chain links TRBV20-1 with TRBJ2-1, with D possibly being TRBD1 (5 bases). Trimming removed 5 bases from V and 9 bases from J, with 11 bases in between. Per the germline V gene, CDR1 is DFQATT and CDR2 is SNEGSKA (reference sequence). The CDR3 length is 11 residues. CDR3 coding DNA: TGCAGTGCTGACAGTTGGGGTGAGCAGTTCTTC. Its protein product is CSADSWGEQFF.

Many counts were recorded for this clonotype. This sequence joins TRBV12-3 or TRBV12-4 and TRBJ2-5; TRBD1 might be the D (6 bases). V dropped 6 bases and J dropped 5 bases, with 13 bases sitting between them. CDR3 length: 13 amino acids. As DNA, the CDR3 is TGTGCCAGCAGAACGATAGGGGGTGAGACCCAGTACTTC. Protein sequence: CASRTIGGETQYF.

This clonotype was counted many times. CDR3 in amino acids: CAIGAGGMNEQFF. DNA of the CDR3: TGTGCCATCGGAGCGGGAGGTATGAATGAGCAGTTCTTC. The gene calls are TRBV10-3 and TRBJ2-1; 9 nucleotides align to TRBD2. The J segment lost 7 bases and the V segment lost 8 bases, leaving 6 bases of the junction unmatched. The germline V gene has CDR1 ENHRY and CDR2 SYGVKD. This CDR3 spans 13 amino acids.

Only a few counts were recorded for this clonotype. This chain uses TRBV12-3 or TRBV12-4 with TRBJ1-2; TRBD1 is a possible D gene (5 bases). The CDR3 consists of 17 residues. Trimming left V 5 bases short and J 7 bases short, with 26 bases between. The CDR3 region is CASSLRSAFGREGGYTF. The CDR3 DNA sequence: TGTGCCAGCAGTCTCCGAAGTGCATTTGGCAGGGAAGGTGGCTACACCTTC.

This clonotype was counted many times. This chain joins TRBV7-6 and TRBJ2-1; perhaps TRBD2 as D (5 bases). The CDR3 is 12 residues long. Germline V gene sequence: CDR1 SGHVS, CDR2 FNYEAQ. The V gene lost 3 bases and the J gene lost 10 bases, with 10 bases spanning the gap. The CDR3 protein is CASSLGAHEQFF. CDR3 nucleotide sequence: TGTGCCAGCAGCTTGGGAGCCCACGAGCAGTTCTTC.

This clonotype has a handful of counts. Written as DNA, the CDR3 is TGTGCCAGCAGCTCCGCGTTTGGTGGACGGCAGTTCTTC. It encodes CASSSAFGGRQFF. The chain employs TRBV11-1 and TRBJ2-1, with D unclear. Per the germline V gene, CDR1 is SGHAT and CDR2 is FQDESV (reference sequence). The CDR3 covers 13 residues. V was cut by 4 bases and J by 12 bases, with 16 bases left in between.

The chain carries TRBV11-2 and TRBJ2-5, with 7 bases matching TRBD1. The CDR3 runs 14 residues. V shed 5 bases, J shed 4 bases, and the junction held 7 bases outside the gene matches. Per germline, CDR1 SGHAT and CDR2 FQNNGV. This CDR3 is CASSDSRQGETQYF. In DNA, the CDR3 is TGTGCCAGCAGCGACTCTCGACAGGGAGAGACCCAGTACTTC.

In its sample, this clonotype was seen many times. CDR3: CASSPDRAYYTF. Here the CDR3 DNA reads TGTGCCAGCAGTCCGGACAGGGCTTATTACACCTTC. This chain uses TRBV12-3 or TRBV12-4 with TRBJ1-2; 8 bases fit TRBD1. The junction had 7 bases not matched to a gene; V was cut back by 5 bases and J by 11 bases. CDR3 length: 12 amino acids.

This chain links TRBV19 with TRBJ2-5; D is uncertain. The germline gives CDR1 LNHDA, CDR2 SQIVND (reference sequence). The CDR3 contains 15 residues. Trimming removed 0 bases from V and 5 bases from J, with 13 bases in between. The CDR3 loop reads CASSIDARRMETQYF. Written as DNA, the CDR3 is TGTGCCAGTAGTATAGATGCTCGGAGAATGGAGACCCAGTACTTC.

This clonotype was counted at least ten times. The chain is built from TRBV29-1 and TRBJ2-1; 8 positions agree with TRBD2. The V gene end was trimmed by 6 bases and the J gene end by 7 bases; junction bases not matched to a gene: 11. The length of the CDR3 is 14 residues. Germline V gene sequence: CDR1 SQVTM, CDR2 ANQGSEA. In DNA, the CDR3 is TGCAGCGTACAGGGACTAGAGGGTAATAATGAGCAGTTCTTC. Amino acids: CSVQGLEGNNEQFF.

This clonotype appeared a few times. The rearrangement links TRBV2 to TRBJ2-3; maybe TRBD2 (5 bases). V lost 5 bases and J 0 bases, leaving 12 bases between the germline ends. This CDR3 region has 15 residues. In germline, CDR1 is SNHLY, CDR2 FYNNEI. The CDR3 here is CASSQSGSSTDTQYF. The DNA of the CDR3 is TGTGCCAGCAGTCAAAGCGGATCTAGCACAGATACGCAGTATTTT.

This clonotype occurred a few times. This chain uses TRBV7-9 with TRBJ2-3, with 11 bases identical to TRBD2. CDR3 size: 17 residues. Germline values: CDR1 SEHNR, CDR2 FQNEAQ (reference sequence). Germline trimming cut 5 bases from V and 6 bases from J; bases unmatched to any gene: 13. CDR3 sequence reads: CASSRNLRTSGGDTQYF. The CDR3 nucleotides are TGTGCCAGCAGCCGAAATCTTAGAACTAGCGGGGGCGATACGCAGTATTTT.

This clonotype has at least ten counts. This sequence joins TRBV12-3 or TRBV12-4 and TRBJ1-1; D unresolved. The CDR3 extends over 12 amino acids. V lost 3 bases to trimming and J lost 6 bases, with 8 bases between them. In DNA form, the CDR3 reads TGTGCCAGCAGTTTCGGCAGCCCTGAAGCTTTCTTT. Its protein product is CASSFGSPEAFF.

J is TRBJ2-3 and V is TRBV20-1, with a weak D call TRBD2 (6 bases). Trimming took off 1 base at V and 3 bases at J, with 17 bases between the two ends. The CDR3 runs 16 residues. CDR1 is DFQATT, CDR2 SNEGSKA, per germline (reference sequence). The CDR3 protein is CSARAAGPGRTDTQYF. The CDR3 region has the DNA TGCAGTGCTAGAGCGGCAGGGCCGGGGAGGACAGATACGCAGTATTTT.

J is TRBJ1-2 and V is TRBV6-5; D is perhaps TRBD1 (6 bases). CDR1 and CDR2 from the germline V gene are MNHEY and SVGAGI. Trimming cost V 4 bases and J 5 bases, with 11 bases left between them. The CDR3 is 13 residues long. The DNA for the CDR3 is TGTGCCAGCAGTTTGACCAGGGGTTATGGCTACACCTTC. Protein product: CASSLTRGYGYTF.

This clonotype occurred many times. The chain uses TRBV10-3 and TRBJ2-2; tentative D call: TRBD1 (6 bases). V lost 6 bases to trimming and J lost 6 bases, with 14 bases between them. In germline, CDR1 is ENHRY, CDR2 SYGVKD. The CDR3 length is 14 residues. The CDR3 loop is CAIRQGLSAGELFF. The CDR3 DNA reads as TGTGCCATCAGACAGGGTTTGAGTGCCGGGGAGCTGTTTTTT.

This clonotype was observed a handful of times. The rearrangement links TRBV20-1 to TRBJ2-1, with D hard to call. V lost 3 bases, J lost 6 bases, and 12 bases lay in between. The CDR3 sequence is 13 residues long. The V gene's germline CDR1 is DFQATT and CDR2 SNEGSKA (reference sequence). The CDR3: CSARGSRTNEQFF. CDR3 in DNA: TGCAGTGCTAGGGGCAGTCGAACCAATGAGCAGTTCTTC.

This clonotype was detected many times. This chain links TRBV12-3 or TRBV12-4 with TRBJ2-1; D remains ambiguous. V was cut by 6 bases and J by 9 bases, with 18 bases left in between. This CDR3 has 14 residues. The CDR3 reads CASSPSPQSSEQFF. The CDR3 bases are TGTGCCAGCAGCCCATCACCCCAGTCTTCTGAGCAGTTCTTC.

In this sample, this clonotype turned up a few times. The V and J genes are TRBV4-3 and TRBJ2-7, with 16 bases aligning to TRBD2. There are 16 residues in the CDR3. Germline CDR1 reads LGHNA; CDR2 reads YSLEER. The junction had 3 bases not matched to a gene; V was cut back by 3 bases and J by 4 bases. The CDR3 loop reads CASSHGTSGRGYEQYF. CDR3 in DNA: TGCGCCAGCAGCCACGGGACTAGCGGGAGGGGATACGAGCAGTACTTC.

This clonotype appeared many times. The chain uses TRBV10-3 and TRBJ2-7; the match to TRBD1 covers 10 bases. V lost 10 bases to trimming and J lost 5 bases; unmatched junction nucleotides: 8. This CDR3 spans 13 amino acids. Germline CDR1 and CDR2: ENHRY and SYGVKD. CDR3 bases: TGTGCCACTCGGACAGGGGGGAGGAACGAGCAGTACTTC. This codes for CATRTGGRNEQYF.

In this sample, this clonotype turned up many times. This chain joins TRBV27 and TRBJ1-5; D is unclear. V shed 5 bases and J shed 0 bases, with 8 bases lying between them. Germline V lookup: CDR1 MNHEY, CDR2 SMNVEV (reference sequence). The CDR3 runs to 14 residues. The CDR3 region has the DNA TGTGCCAGCAGTCAGGACCGTAGCAATCAGCCCCAGCATTTT. Its protein is CASSQDRSNQPQHF.

This clonotype was counted at least ten times. The chain links TRBV5-1 to TRBJ2-3; 9 bases match TRBD1. The germline gives CDR1 SGHRS, CDR2 YFSETQ. The CDR3 contains 14 residues. V shed 4 bases, J shed 3 bases, and the junction held 3 bases outside the gene matches. The CDR3 sequence is CASSPGTGTDTQYF. DNA of the CDR3: TGCGCCAGCAGCCCTGGGACAGGGACAGATACGCAGTATTTT.

Ten or more counts support this clonotype. The chain links TRBV5-1 to TRBJ2-1; 7 bases match TRBD2. There are 13 residues in the CDR3. Looked up from germline, CDR1 is SGHRS and CDR2 is YFSETQ. The J segment lost 9 bases and the V segment lost 3 bases, leaving 6 bases of the junction unmatched. CDR3 sequence (DNA): TGCGCCAGCAGCTCGGGGGGTATCATTGAGCAGTTCTTC. Amino acids: CASSSGGIIEQFF. The full variable domain, its missing parts supplied by reference TRBV5-1 and TRBJ2-1, is KAGVTQTPRYLIKTRGQQVTLSCSPISGHRSVSWYQQTPGQGLQFLFEYFSETQRNKGNFPGRFSGRQFSNSRSEMNVSTLELGDSALYLCASSSGGIIEQFFGPGTRLTVL.

Note on this clonotype: The conserved final phenylalanine or tryptophan is absent from the CDR3, which likely points to a read error. This chain joins TRBV4-1 and TRBJ2-5, with 8 bases lining up with TRBD2. J lost 4 bases, V lost 4 bases, and 8 bases had no gene match. CDR1 and CDR2 from the germline V gene are MGHRA and YSYEKL. This CDR3 spans 15 amino acids. The CDR3 nucleotides are TGCGCCAGCAGCCCCGCGGGGGGAATTCGAGAGACCCAGTACTCC. It translates to CASSPAGGIRETQYS.

The gene calls are TRBV10-3 and TRBJ2-7, with D perhaps matching TRBD1 or TRBD2 (5 bases each). Germline V CDR1 and CDR2: ENHRY, SYGVKD. This CDR3 comprises 16 residues. The V and J ends lost 7 bases and 1 base respectively, with 20 bases between them. The DNA of the CDR3 is TGTGCCATCAAGCGGAACGAGGGACGCCCTTCCTACGAGCAGTACTTC. It encodes CAIKRNEGRPSYEQYF.

In its sample, this clonotype was seen many times. The J gene is TRBJ2-7, the V gene TRBV12-3 or TRBV12-4; perhaps D is TRBD1 or TRBD2 (5 bases each). Trimming removed 5 bases at V and 3 bases at J, with 17 bases between. The CDR3 spans 15 residues. For the CDR3, the DNA is TGTGCCAGCAGTGGGGACGGGCACGACCTCTACGAGCAGTACTTC. It translates to CASSGDGHDLYEQYF.

This clonotype was recorded at least ten times. The chain employs TRBV6-5 and TRBJ2-5; no clear D gene. Germline CDR1 is MNHEY and CDR2 is SVGAGI. The CDR3 is 13 amino acids. The germline V and J ends were trimmed by 3 bases and 0 bases, with 5 bases remaining between them. CDR3 sequence (DNA): TGTGCCAGCAGTTATGGGAACCAAGAGACCCAGTACTTC. Its protein product is CASSYGNQETQYF.

This clonotype came up many times. The gene calls are TRBV9 and TRBJ2-1; 7 positions agree with TRBD1. J gave up 5 bases and V 3 bases, and 8 bases lay outside the gene matches. This CDR3 comprises 15 residues. Germline V gene data show CDR1 as SGDLS and CDR2 as YYNGEE. Written as DNA, the CDR3 is TGTGCCAGCAGCGCAGCTAGAGACAGGGACAATGAGCAGTTCTTC. Encoded protein: CASSAARDRDNEQFF.

This chain links TRBV20-1 with TRBJ2-1; TRBD2 agrees at 10 bases. The CDR3 loop spans 15 amino acids. The V segment lost 3 bases and the J segment 9 bases; nucleotides outside the gene matches: 11. CDR1 DFQATT and CDR2 SNEGSKA come from the germline V gene (reference sequence). The CDR3 DNA follows: TGCAGTGCTAGCGTACTAGCGGGAAAGATCGGTGAGCAGTTCTTC. Protein: CSASVLAGKIGEQFF.